This entry features one TCR beta chain sequence. Its matching antigen is unknown. The data stem from a study of cytomegalovirus exposure and HLA in healthy donors. Study summary: The 120 validation repertoires used the same platform as the approximately 620 first-cohort repertoires (as reported by a later analysis).

Looked up from germline, CDR1 is LGHNA and CDR2 is YNFKEQ. Trimming shortened V by 2 bases and J by 0 bases, and 7 bases separated the two germline ends. This CDR3 contains 15 residues. These donors were members of the roughly 130-subject validation cohort, a group separate from the roughly 700-subject first cohort. The study, taken as a whole, reports: Some TCR beta chains (roughly 160 of them) were listed as cytomegalovirus-associated.

Measured with immunoSEQ multiplex PCR; TCRdb has only the in-frame clones, and not every one. This sample has tens of thousands of clones, with roughly 94% found just once. This clonotype originated in a man aged 18-30 years in good health and CMV-seropositive. V is TRBV4-2 and J is TRBJ1-4; D is unresolved. Sample: PBMCs. CDR3 DNA sequence: TGTGCCAGCAGCCAATCCGGGGCAACTAATGAAAAACTGTTTTTT. It encodes CASSQSGATNEKLFF.